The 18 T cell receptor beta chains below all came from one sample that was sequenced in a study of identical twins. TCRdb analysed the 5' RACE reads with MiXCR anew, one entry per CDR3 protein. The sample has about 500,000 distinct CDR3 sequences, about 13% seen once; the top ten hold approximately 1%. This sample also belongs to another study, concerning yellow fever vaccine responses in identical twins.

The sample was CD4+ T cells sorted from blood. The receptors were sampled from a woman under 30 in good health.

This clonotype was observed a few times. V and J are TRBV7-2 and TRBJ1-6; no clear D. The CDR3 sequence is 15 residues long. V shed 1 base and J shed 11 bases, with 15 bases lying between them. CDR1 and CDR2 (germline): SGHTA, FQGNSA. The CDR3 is CASSLELGSWAPLHF. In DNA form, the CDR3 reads TGTGCCAGCAGCTTAGAGCTCGGGAGTTGGGCACCCCTCCACTTT.

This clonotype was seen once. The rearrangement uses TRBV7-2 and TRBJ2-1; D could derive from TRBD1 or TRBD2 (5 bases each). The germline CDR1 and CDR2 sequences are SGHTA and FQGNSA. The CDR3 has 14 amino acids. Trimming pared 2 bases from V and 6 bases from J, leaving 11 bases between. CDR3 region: CASSLSVGVNEQFF. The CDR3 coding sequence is TGTGCCAGCAGCTTATCGGTGGGGGTCAATGAGCAGTTCTTC.

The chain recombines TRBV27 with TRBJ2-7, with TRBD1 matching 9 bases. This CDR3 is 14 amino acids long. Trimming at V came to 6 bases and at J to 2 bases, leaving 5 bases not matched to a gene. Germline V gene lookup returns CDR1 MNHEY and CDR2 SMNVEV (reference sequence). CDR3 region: CASSWTGVPYEQYF. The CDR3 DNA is TGTGCCAGCAGCTGGACAGGGGTACCCTACGAGCAGTACTTC.

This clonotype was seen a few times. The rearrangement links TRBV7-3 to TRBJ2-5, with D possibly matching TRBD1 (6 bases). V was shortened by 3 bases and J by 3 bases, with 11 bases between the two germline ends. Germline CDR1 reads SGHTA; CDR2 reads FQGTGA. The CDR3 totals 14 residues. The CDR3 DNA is TGTGCCAGCAGCTTGGGACAACCGAAAGAGACCCAGTACTTC. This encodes CASSLGQPKETQYF. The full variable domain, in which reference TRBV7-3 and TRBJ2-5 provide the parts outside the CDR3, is GAGVSQTPSNKVTEKGKYVELRCDPISGHTALYWYRQSLGQGPEFLIYFQGTGAADDSGLPNDRFFAVRPEGSVSTLKIQRTERGDSAVYLCASSLGQPKETQYFGPGTRLLVL.

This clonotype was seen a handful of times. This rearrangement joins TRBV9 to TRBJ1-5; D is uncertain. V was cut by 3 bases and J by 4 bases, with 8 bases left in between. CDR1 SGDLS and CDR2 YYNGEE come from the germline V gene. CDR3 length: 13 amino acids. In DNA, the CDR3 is TGTGCCAGCAGCGCGGGTCTGAATCAGCCCCAGCATTTT. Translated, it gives CASSAGLNQPQHF.

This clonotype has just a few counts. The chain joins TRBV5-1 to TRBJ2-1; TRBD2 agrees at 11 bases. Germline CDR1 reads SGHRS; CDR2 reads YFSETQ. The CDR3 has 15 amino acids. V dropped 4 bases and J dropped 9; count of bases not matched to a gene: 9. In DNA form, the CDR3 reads TGCGCCAGCAGCCTCACTAGCGGGAGAATCGGTGAGCAGTTCTTC. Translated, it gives CASSLTSGRIGEQFF.

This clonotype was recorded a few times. DNA of the CDR3: TGCAGCGTCTCGGGACAGGGGAACTATGGCTACACCTTC. This codes for CSVSGQGNYGYTF. The chain combines TRBV29-1 with TRBJ1-2, with 10 positions matching TRBD1. The length of the CDR3 is 13 residues. Germline lookup yields CDR1 SQVTM and CDR2 ANQGSEA. The ends lost 6 bases at V and 2 bases at J; junction bases unmatched: 3.

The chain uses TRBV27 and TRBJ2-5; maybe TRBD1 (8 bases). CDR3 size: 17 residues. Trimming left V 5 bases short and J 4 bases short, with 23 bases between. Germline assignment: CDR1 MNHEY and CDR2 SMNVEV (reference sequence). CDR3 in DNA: TGTGCCAGCAGTATACTAGGACAGGGAGGGGCCCGAGAGACCCAGTACTTC. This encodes CASSILGQGGARETQYF.

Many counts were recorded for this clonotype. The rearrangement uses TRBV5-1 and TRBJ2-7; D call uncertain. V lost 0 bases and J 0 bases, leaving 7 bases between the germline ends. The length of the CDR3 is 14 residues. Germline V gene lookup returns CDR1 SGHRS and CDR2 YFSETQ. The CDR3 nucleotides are TGCGCCAGCAGCTTGGACAGTAGCTCCTACGAGCAGTACTTC. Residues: CASSLDSSSYEQYF.

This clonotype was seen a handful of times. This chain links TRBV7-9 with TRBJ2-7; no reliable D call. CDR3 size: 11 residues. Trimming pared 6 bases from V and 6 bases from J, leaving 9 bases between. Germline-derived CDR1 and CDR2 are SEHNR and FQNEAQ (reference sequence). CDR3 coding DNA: TGTGCCAGCAGTAGGCAGGCCGAGCAGTACTTC. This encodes CASSRQAEQYF. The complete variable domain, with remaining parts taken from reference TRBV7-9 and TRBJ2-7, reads DTGVSQNPRHKITKRGQNVTFRCDPISEHNRLYWYRQTLGQGPEFLTYFQNEAQLEKSRLLSDRFSAERPKGSFSTLEIQRTEQGDSAMYLCASSRQAEQYFGPGTRLTVT.

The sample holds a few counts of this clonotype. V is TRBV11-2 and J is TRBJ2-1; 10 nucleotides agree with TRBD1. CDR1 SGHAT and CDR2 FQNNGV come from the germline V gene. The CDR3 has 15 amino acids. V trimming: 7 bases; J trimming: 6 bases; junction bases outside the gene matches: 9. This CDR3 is CASTLRQGAPNEQFF. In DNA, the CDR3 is TGTGCCAGCACCCTTAGACAGGGGGCCCCCAATGAGCAGTTCTTC.

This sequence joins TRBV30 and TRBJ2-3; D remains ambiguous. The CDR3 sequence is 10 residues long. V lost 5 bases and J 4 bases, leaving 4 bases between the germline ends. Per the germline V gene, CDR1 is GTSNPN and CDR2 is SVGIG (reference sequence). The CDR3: CAWRADTQYF. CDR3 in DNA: TGTGCCTGGCGAGCAGATACGCAGTATTTT. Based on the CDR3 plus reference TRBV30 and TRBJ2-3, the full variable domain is SQTIHQWPATLVQPVGSPLSLECTVEGTSNPNLYWYRQAAGRGLQLLFYSVGIGQISSEVPQNLSASRPQDRQFILSSKKLLLSDSGFYLCAWRADTQYFGPGTRLTVL.

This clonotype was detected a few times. The CDR3 region has the DNA TGTGCCAGCAGCCCATTCCTTGGGGGGACAGGGGGTGGCAACGAGCAGTACTTC. It translates to CASSPFLGGTGGGNEQYF. The chain uses TRBV11-2 and TRBJ2-7; 11 bases align to TRBD1. The V gene's germline CDR1 is SGHAT and CDR2 FQNNGV. V lost 5 bases and J lost 5; bases outside the gene matches: 17. The CDR3 consists of 18 residues.

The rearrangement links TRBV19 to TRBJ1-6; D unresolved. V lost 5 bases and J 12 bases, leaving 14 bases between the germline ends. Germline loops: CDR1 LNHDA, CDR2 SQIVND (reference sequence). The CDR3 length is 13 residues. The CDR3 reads CASSLGRTLPLHF. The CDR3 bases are TGTGCCAGTAGTCTTGGACGTACTCTACCCCTCCACTTT.

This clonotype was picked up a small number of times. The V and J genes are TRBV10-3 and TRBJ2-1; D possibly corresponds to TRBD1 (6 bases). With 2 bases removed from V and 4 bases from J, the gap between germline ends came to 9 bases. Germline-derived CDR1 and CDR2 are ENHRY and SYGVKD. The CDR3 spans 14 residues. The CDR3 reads CAISEADRYNEQFF. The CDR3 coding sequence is TGTGCCATCAGTGAGGCGGACAGATACAATGAGCAGTTCTTC.

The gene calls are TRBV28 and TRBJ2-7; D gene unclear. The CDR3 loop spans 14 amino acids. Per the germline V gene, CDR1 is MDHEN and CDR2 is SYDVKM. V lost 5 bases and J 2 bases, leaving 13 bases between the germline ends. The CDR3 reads CASSPSTVTYEQYF. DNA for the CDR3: TGTGCCAGCAGTCCCTCGACGGTTACCTACGAGCAGTACTTC.

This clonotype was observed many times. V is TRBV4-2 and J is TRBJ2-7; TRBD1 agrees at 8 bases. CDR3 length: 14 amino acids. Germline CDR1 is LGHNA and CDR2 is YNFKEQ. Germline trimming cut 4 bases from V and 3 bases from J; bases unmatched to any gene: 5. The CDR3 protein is CASSRSDRVYEQYF. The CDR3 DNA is TGTGCCAGCAGCCGGTCGGACAGGGTCTACGAGCAGTACTTC.

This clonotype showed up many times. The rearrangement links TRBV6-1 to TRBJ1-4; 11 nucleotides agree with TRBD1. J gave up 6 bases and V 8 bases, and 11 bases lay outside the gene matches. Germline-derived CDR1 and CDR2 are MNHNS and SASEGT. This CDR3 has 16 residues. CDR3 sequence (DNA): TGTGCCAGCCGACCCATTTTGGGACAGGGGGATGAAAAACTGTTTTTT. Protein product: CASRPILGQGDEKLFF.